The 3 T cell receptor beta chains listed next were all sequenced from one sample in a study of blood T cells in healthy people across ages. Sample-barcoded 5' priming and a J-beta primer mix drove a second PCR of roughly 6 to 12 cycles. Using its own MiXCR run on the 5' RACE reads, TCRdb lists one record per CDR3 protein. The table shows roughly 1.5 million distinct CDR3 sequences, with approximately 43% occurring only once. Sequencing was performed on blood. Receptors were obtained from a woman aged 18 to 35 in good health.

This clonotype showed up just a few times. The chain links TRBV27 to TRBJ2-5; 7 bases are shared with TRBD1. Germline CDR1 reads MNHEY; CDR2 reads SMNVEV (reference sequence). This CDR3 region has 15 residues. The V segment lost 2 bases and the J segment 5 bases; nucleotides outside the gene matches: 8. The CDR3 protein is CASSLGMTGLETQYF. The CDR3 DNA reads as TGTGCCAGCAGTTTAGGGATGACAGGGTTGGAGACCCAGTACTTC.

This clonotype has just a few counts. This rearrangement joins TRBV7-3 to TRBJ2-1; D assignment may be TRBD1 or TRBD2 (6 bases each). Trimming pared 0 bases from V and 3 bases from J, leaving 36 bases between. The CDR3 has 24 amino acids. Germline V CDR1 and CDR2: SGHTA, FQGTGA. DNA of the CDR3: TGTGCCAGCAGCTTAACGGGGGGCCCCCCCGCTAGTCCCCTTACTAGCAGTTTCTACAATGAGCAGTTCTTC. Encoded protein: CASSLTGGPPASPLTSSFYNEQFF.

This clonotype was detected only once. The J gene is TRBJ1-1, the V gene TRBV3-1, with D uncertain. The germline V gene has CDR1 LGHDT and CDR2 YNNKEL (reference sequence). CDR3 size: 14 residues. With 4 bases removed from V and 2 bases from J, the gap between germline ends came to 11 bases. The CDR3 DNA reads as TGTGCCAGCAGCCCCCATGCCAGCAACACTGAAGCTTTCTTT. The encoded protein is CASSPHASNTEAFF. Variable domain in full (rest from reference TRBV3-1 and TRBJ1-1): DTAVSQTPKYLVTQMGNDKSIKCEQNLGHDTMYWYKQDSKKFLKIMFSYNNKELIINETVPNRFSPKSPDKAHLNLHINSLELGDSAVYFCASSPHASNTEAFFGQGTRLTVV.